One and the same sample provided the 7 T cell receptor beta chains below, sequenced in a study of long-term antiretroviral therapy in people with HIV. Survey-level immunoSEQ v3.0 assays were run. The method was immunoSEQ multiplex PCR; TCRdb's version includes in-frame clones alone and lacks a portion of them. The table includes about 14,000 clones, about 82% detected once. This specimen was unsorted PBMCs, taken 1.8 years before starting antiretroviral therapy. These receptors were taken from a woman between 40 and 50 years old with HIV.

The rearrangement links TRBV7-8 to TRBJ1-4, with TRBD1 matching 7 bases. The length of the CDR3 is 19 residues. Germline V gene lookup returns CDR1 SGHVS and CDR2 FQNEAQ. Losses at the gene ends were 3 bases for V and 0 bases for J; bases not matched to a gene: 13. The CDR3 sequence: CASSFGTGERFATNEKLFF. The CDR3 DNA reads TGTGCCAGCAGCTTTGGAACAGGGGAGAGATTTGCAACTAATGAAAAACTGTTTTTT.

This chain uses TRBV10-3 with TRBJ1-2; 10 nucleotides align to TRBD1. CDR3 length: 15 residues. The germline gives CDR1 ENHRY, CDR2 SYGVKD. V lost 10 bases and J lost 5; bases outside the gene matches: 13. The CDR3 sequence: CATGRGTGEGYGYTF. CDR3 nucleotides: TGTGCCACCGGTCGTGGGACAGGGGAGGGGTATGGCTACACCTTC.

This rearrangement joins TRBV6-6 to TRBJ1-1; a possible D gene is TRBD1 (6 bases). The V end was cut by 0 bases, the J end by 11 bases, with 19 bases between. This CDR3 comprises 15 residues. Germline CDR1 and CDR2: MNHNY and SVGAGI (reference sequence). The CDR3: CASSYSSKGVFEAFF. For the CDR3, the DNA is TGTGCCAGCAGTTACTCGTCGAAGGGGGTCTTCGAGGCTTTCTTT.

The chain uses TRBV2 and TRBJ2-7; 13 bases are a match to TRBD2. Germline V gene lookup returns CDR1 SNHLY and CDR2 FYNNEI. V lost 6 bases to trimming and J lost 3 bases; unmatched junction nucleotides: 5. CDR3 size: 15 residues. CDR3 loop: CASRLGLAGIYEQYF. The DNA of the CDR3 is TGTGCCAGCAGGCTGGGACTAGCGGGAATCTACGAGCAGTACTTC.

CDR3 bases: TGTGCCAGCAGCTTACCTAGGACAGGGGTTAGCACAGATACGCAGTATTTT. Translating gives CASSLPRTGVSTDTQYF. The chain recombines TRBV7-8 with TRBJ2-3; 9 bases line up with TRBD1. With V trimmed by 2 bases and J by 0 bases, 6 bases remained unmatched. The CDR3 extends over 17 amino acids. In germline, CDR1 is SGHVS, CDR2 FQNEAQ.

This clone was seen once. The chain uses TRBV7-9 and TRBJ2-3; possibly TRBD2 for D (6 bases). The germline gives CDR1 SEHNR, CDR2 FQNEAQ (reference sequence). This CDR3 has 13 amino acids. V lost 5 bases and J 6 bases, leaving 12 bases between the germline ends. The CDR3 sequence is CASSPTSSDTQYF. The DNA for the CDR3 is TGTGCCAGCAGCCCTACTAGCTCGGATACGCAGTATTTT. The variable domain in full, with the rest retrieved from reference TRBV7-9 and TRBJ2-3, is DTGVSQNPRHKITKRGQNVTFRCDPISEHNRLYWYRQTLGQGPEFLTYFQNEAQLEKSRLLSDRFSAERPKGSFSTLEIQRTEQGDSAMYLCASSPTSSDTQYFGPGTRLTVL.

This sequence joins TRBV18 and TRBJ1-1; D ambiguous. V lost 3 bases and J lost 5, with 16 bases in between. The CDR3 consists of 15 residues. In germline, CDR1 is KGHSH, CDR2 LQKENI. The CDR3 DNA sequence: TGTGCCAGCTCACCCCCGGGATCCCTTATAACTGAAGCTTTCTTT. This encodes CASSPPGSLITEAFF.